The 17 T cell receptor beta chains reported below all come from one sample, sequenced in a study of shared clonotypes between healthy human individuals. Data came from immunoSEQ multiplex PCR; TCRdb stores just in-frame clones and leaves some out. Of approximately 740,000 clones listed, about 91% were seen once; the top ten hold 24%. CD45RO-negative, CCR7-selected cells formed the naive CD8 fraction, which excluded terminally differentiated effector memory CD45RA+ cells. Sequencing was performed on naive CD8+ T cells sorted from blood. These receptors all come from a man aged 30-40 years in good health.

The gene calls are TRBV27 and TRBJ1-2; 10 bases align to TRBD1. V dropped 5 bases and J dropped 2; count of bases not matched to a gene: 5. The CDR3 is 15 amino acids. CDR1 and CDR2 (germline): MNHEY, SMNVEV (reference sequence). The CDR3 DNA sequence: TGTGCCAGCAGTGCAGGACAGGGGGTAAACTATGGCTACACCTTC. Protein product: CASSAGQGVNYGYTF.

CDR3 protein: CASSFPTPSHEQFF. The CDR3 region has the DNA TGTGCCAGCAGCTTCCCCACACCTAGCCATGAGCAGTTCTTC. The chain joins TRBV7-9 to TRBJ2-1, with D perhaps matching TRBD2 (5 bases). V lost 3 bases, J lost 8 bases, and 14 bases lay in between. The CDR3 length is 14 residues. CDR1 and CDR2 (germline): SEHNR, FQNEAQ (reference sequence).

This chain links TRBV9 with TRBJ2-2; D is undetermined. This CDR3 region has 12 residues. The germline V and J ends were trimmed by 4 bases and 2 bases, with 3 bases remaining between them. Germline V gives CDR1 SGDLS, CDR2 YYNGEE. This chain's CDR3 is CASSRNTGELFF. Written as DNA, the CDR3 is TGTGCCAGCAGCCGTAACACCGGGGAGCTGTTTTTT.

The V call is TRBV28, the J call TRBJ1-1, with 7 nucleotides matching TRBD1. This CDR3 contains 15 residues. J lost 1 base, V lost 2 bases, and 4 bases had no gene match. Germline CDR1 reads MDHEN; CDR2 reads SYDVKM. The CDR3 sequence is CASSLRGLENTEAFF. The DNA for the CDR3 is TGTGCCAGCAGTTTAAGGGGGCTCGAGAACACTGAAGCTTTCTTT.

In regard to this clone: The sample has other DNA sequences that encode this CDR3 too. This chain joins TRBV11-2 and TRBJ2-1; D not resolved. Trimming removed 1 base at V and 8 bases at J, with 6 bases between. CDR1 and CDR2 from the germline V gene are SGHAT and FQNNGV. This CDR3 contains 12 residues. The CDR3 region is CASSLGGDEQFF. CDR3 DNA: TGTGCCAGCAGCTTAGGAGGCGATGAGCAGTTCTTC.

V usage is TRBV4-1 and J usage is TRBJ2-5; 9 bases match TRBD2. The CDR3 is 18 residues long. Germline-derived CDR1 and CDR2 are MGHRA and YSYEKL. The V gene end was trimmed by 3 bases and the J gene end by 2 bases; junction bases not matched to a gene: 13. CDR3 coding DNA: TGCGCCAGCAGCCAGCTTATTACGACTAGCGGACCTCAAGAGACCCAGTACTTC. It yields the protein CASSQLITTSGPQETQYF.

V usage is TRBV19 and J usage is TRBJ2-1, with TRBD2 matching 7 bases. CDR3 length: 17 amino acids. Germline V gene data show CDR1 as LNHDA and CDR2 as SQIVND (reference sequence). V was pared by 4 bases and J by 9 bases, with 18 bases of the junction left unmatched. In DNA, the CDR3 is TGTGCCAGTAGTAATGAGCCGGGACTATTATTAAGCGGTGAGCAGTTCTTC. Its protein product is CASSNEPGLLLSGEQFF.

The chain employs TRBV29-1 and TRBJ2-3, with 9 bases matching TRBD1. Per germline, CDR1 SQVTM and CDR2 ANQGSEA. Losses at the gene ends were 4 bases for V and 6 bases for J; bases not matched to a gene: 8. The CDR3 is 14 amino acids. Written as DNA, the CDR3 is TGCAGCGTTGTACCGACAGGGGGAGGGGATACGCAGTATTTT. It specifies CSVVPTGGGDTQYF.

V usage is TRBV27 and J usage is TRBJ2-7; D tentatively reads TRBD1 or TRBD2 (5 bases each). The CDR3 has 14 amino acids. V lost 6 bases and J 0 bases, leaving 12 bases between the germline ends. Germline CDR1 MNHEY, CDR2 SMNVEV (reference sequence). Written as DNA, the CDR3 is TGTGCCAGCAGACCCCCGGGGCCCTCCTACGAGCAGTACTTC. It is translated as CASRPPGPSYEQYF.

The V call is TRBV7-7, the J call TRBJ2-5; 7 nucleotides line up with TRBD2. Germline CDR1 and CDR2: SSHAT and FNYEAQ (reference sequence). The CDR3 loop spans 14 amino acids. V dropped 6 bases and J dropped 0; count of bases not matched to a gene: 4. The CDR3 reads CASSSRGDQETQYF. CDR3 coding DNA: TGTGCCAGCAGTTCACGGGGGGACCAAGAGACCCAGTACTTC.

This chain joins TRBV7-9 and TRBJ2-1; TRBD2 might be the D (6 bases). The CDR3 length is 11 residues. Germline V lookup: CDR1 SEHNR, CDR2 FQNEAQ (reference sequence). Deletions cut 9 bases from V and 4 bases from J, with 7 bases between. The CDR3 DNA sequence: TGTGCCAGTGGGACTTACAATGAGCAGTTCTTC. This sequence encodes CASGTYNEQFF. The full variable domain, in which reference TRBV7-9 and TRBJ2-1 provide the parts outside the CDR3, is DTGVSQNPRHKITKRGQNVTFRCDPISEHNRLYWYRQTLGQGPEFLTYFQNEAQLEKSRLLSDRFSAERPKGSFSTLEIQRTEQGDSAMYLCASGTYNEQFFGPGTRLTVL.

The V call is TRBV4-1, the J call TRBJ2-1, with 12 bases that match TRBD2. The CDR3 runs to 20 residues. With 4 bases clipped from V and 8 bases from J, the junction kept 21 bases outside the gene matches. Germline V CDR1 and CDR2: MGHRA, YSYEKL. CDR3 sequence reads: CASSPRLAGVQWGDVYEQFF. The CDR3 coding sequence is TGCGCCAGCAGCCCCAGACTAGCGGGAGTCCAGTGGGGCGACGTCTATGAGCAGTTCTTC.

The CDR3 loop is CASSTDPADEQYF. For the CDR3, the DNA is TGTGCCAGCAGCACGGACCCCGCGGACGAGCAGTACTTC. The rearrangement joins TRBV7-9 to TRBJ2-7; D remains unclear. The germline CDR1 and CDR2 sequences are SEHNR and FQNEAQ (reference sequence). CDR3 size: 13 residues. V dropped 5 bases and J dropped 5 bases, with 13 bases sitting between them.

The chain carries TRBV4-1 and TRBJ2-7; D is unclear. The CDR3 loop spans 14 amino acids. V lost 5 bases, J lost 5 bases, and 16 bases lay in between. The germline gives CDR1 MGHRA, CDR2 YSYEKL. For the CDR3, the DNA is TGCGCCAGCAGCGTGGGTCTTAACCCCGACGAGCAGTACTTC. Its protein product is CASSVGLNPDEQYF.

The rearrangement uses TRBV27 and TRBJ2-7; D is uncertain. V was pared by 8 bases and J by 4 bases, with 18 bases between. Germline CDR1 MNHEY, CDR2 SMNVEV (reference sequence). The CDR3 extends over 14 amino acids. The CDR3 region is CASWFRDNSYEQYF. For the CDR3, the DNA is TGTGCCAGCTGGTTCCGCGACAACTCTTACGAGCAGTACTTC.

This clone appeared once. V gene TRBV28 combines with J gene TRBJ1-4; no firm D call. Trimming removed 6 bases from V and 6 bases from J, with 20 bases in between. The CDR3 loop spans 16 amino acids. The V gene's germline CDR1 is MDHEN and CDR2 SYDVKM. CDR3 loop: CASRAAPRTPYEKLFF. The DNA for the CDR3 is TGTGCCAGCAGAGCGGCCCCCCGGACGCCATATGAAAAACTGTTTTTT.

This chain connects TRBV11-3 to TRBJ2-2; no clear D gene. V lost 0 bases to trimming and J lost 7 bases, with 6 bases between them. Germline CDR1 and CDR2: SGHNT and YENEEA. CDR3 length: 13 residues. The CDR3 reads CASSLDYVGELFF. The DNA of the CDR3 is TGTGCCAGCAGCTTAGATTACGTCGGGGAGCTGTTTTTT. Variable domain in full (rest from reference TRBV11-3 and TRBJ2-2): EAGVVQSPRYKIIEKKQPVAFWCNPISGHNTLYWYLQNLGQGPELLIRYENEEAVDDSQLPKDRFSAERLKGVDSTLKIQPAELGDSAVYLCASSLDYVGELFFGEGSRLTVL.